This T cell receptor (beta chain) was retrieved from a study of siplizumab effects on memory and regulatory T cells (dated by TCRdb to about 2019). Background for the entire study: The study looked at the effect of siplizumab, an anti-CD2 antibody, on alloreactive T-cell subsets in allogeneic mixed lymphocyte reactions made from human PBMCs.

Overall study results and their limits: Siplizumab significantly lowered the cumulative frequency of alloreactive sequences that could be traced to unstimulated CD4+ memory T cells. Roughly 80-96% of proliferating CD4+ or CD8+ clones could not be assigned a naive or memory phenotype. In reactions with siplizumab, an average of about 75% of mappable alloreactive CD4+ clones were Treg-derived, compared with around 28% in control reactions. The suppressive function of proliferating Tregs from siplizumab cultures was not functionally confirmed. Because sequences at frequencies below about 10^-5 were poorly captured, only a minor fraction of alloreactive clones could be mapped back to unstimulated subsets. Unstimulated naive T cells appeared more diverse than memory T cells, and naive cells seemed to contribute substantially to the alloresponse.

In a few donor pairs, further sequencing was done on unstimulated CD8+ naive, CD4+ memory, CD8+ TEMRA, CD4+ naive and CD8+ effector memory subsets. TCRbeta CDR3 sequencing was performed on sorted unstimulated T cells and on proliferating T cells recovered from mixed lymphocyte reactions. Fresh whole blood from approximately ten HLA-typed healthy donors was used to isolate PBMCs. In the case of this clone: What antigen it recognizes has not been identified. Base-call qualities are not available, and no considerably larger clone is one nucleotide away.

Library method: the immunoSEQ multiplex PCR assay. Roughly 10^5 TCR templates per sample were assayed on the deep sequencing platform. Genomic DNA extracted from sorted T cells was used for TCRbeta CDR3 sequencing. The paper's processing steps were these. The R programming language was used for clonal analysis of the TCRbeta CDR3 data. Comparing unstimulated samples against CFSE-low samples taken after the reaction was how alloreactive CD4+ and CD8+ clones were defined. Alloreactive CD4+ clones were assigned to regulatory or non-regulatory origin by matching sequences to sorted unstimulated Treg and non-Treg repertoires. The table was pulled from immuneACCESS by TCRdb, which kept in-frame rearrangements only. Such tables lose some clones; where checked, under half of the loss comes from unresolved V genes, and the rest has no known cause. That table supplies the V and J calls and clone size; D and trimming were determined from the DNA. This sample has under 70,000 clones in its table, and around 79% of those were observed once. Jointly, the top ten make up approximately 0.38% of the sample.

The TCR comes from a human donor in good health. Sample: memory CD4+ T cells sorted from blood. The cell subset or site label of this sample denotes: unstimulated CD4+ memory T cells.

The nucleotide sequence is TGTGCCAGCAGCTTGGAGGGTCTTGCTAACTATGGCTACACCTTC. Translation gives CASSLEGLANYGYTF. In this chain, TRBV5-4 is recombined with TRBJ1-2, with no reliable assignment of the D segment. Including the terminal cysteine and phenylalanine, the CDR3 comprises 15 residues. The only DNA kept is the CDR3, 45 bases in frame from the first base. The germline V gene (reference sequence) gives CDR1 as SGHNT and CDR2 as YYREEE. Trimming removed 0 bases from V and 0 bases from J, leaving 9 bases between the germline ends.